The 16 T cell receptor beta chains reported below all come from one sample, sequenced in a study of OX40 agonist ivuxolimab in advanced cancers. The table came from immunoSEQ multiplex PCR; TCRdb's copy has only in-frame clones and leaves some out. The data show more than 85,000 clones, just over 90% seen once. Sequencing was performed on CD4+ or CD8+ T cells sorted from blood, taken in a trial of the OX40 agonist ivuxolimab. These receptor sequences come from an adult with an advanced solid tumor such as melanoma, head and neck, liver or kidney cancer.

The chain couples TRBV6-5 to TRBJ2-7; D tentatively reads TRBD1 or TRBD2 (6 bases each). This CDR3 comprises 14 residues. V was cut by 0 bases and J by 5 bases, with 11 bases left in between. Germline assignment: CDR1 MNHEY and CDR2 SVGAGI. This CDR3 is CASSYSLRGDEQYF. CDR3 nucleotides: TGTGCCAGCAGTTACTCGCTTAGGGGGGACGAGCAGTACTTC.

This chain links TRBV19 with TRBJ1-5; 9 bases agree with TRBD1. CDR3 size: 15 residues. V was clipped by 0 bases and J by 7 bases; unmatched bases: 4. CDR1 and CDR2 (germline): LNHDA, SQIVND (reference sequence). The CDR3 DNA reads TGTGCCAGTAGTATAGAAGGGACAGGGTGGCAGCCCCAGCATTTT. Translation: CASSIEGTGWQPQHF.

The CDR3 coding sequence is TGTGCCAGCCGACAGGGTTGGGAAAAACTGTTTTTT. This sequence encodes CASRQGWEKLFF. This chain joins TRBV6-5 and TRBJ1-4; 7 bases are shared with TRBD1. V shed 8 bases, J shed 8 bases, and the junction held 5 bases outside the gene matches. CDR1 and CDR2 (germline): MNHEY, SVGAGI. The CDR3 loop spans 12 amino acids.

This chain connects TRBV5-1 to TRBJ2-7; 7 bases are a match to TRBD2. The V segment lost 4 bases and the J segment 0 bases; nucleotides outside the gene matches: 7. This CDR3 comprises 15 residues. The germline V gene has CDR1 SGHRS and CDR2 YFSETQ. The CDR3 sequence is CASSPRGRASYEQYF. CDR3 nucleotide sequence: TGCGCCAGCAGCCCGCGGGGGAGAGCCTCCTACGAGCAGTACTTC.

This chain connects TRBV5-1 to TRBJ1-1, with 8 bases fitting TRBD1. This CDR3 comprises 14 residues. The ends lost 4 bases at V and 3 bases at J; junction bases unmatched: 5. CDR1 is SGHRS and CDR2 is YFSETQ in the germline V gene. This CDR3 is CASSHRGKDTEAFF. CDR3 nucleotide sequence: TGCGCCAGCAGCCACAGGGGGAAGGACACTGAAGCTTTCTTT.

The rearrangement joins TRBV6-1 to TRBJ2-5; tentatively, D is TRBD1 (6 bases). The CDR3 runs 13 residues. V lost 3 bases to trimming and J lost 9 bases, with 14 bases between them. Germline V gives CDR1 MNHNS, CDR2 SASEGT. The CDR3 protein is CASSEGQSLAQYF. DNA for the CDR3: TGTGCCAGCAGTGAGGGACAAAGTTTGGCCCAGTACTTC.

This clone has only one observation. The V call is TRBV13, the J call TRBJ2-3, with 15 nucleotides matching TRBD2. Per germline, CDR1 PRHDT and CDR2 FYEKMQ (reference sequence). The CDR3 consists of 17 residues. Unmatched junction bases numbered 5, after V lost 4 bases and J lost 3 bases. In DNA form, the CDR3 reads TGTGCCAGCAGCTACCGGACTAGCGGGAGGGGAACAGATACGCAGTATTTT. It codes for CASSYRTSGRGTDTQYF.

The chain uses TRBV4-2 and TRBJ2-3; D is unclear. Germline V gene lookup returns CDR1 LGHNA and CDR2 YNFKEQ. Trimming took off 3 bases at V and 2 bases at J, with 15 bases between the two ends. This CDR3 has 16 amino acids. The CDR3 protein is CASSQSRLAFTDTQYF. The DNA for the CDR3 is TGTGCCAGCAGCCAGTCGCGACTGGCTTTCACAGATACGCAGTATTTT.

This clone was recorded once. The chain has TRBV6-5 and TRBJ1-1; D not certain. The CDR3 length is 13 residues. V shed 0 bases and J shed 1 base, with 3 bases lying between them. Per germline, CDR1 MNHEY and CDR2 SVGAGI. The CDR3 DNA is TGTGCCAGCAGTTACTCATGGAACACTGAAGCTTTCTTT. Its protein product is CASSYSWNTEAFF.

The chain recombines TRBV6-1 with TRBJ2-3, with 9 bases fitting TRBD1. Germline loops: CDR1 MNHNS, CDR2 SASEGT. V gave up 6 bases and J gave up 3 bases; unmatched junction bases: 4. The CDR3 sequence is 14 residues long. The CDR3 sequence: CASRRTGVTDTQYF. DNA for the CDR3: TGTGCCAGCAGACGGACAGGGGTTACAGATACGCAGTATTTT.

J is TRBJ1-2 and V is TRBV7-2; TRBD1 aligns across 9 bases. The trim removed 4 bases at V and 4 bases at J, leaving 10 bases unmatched. Germline V gene sequence: CDR1 SGHTA, CDR2 FQGNSA. This CDR3 has 16 residues. CDR3 coding DNA: TGTGCCAGCAGCTCGACCGGACAGGGGCCAATCTATGGCTACACCTTC. As protein: CASSSTGQGPIYGYTF.

This clone has just one count. The V gene is TRBV28, the J gene TRBJ2-7; D remains unclear. The CDR3 has 12 amino acids. Per the germline V gene, CDR1 is MDHEN and CDR2 is SYDVKM. V lost 7 bases and J 3 bases, leaving 10 bases between the germline ends. DNA of the CDR3: TGTGCCAGCAACGAACGGTACTACGAGCAGTACTTC. Translating it yields CASNERYYEQYF. The whole variable domain, filled in from reference TRBV28 and TRBJ2-7, reads DVKVTQSSRYLVKRTGEKVFLECVQDMDHENMFWYRQDPGLGLRLIYFSYDVKMKEKGDIPEGYSVSREKKERFSLILESASTNQTSMYLCASNERYYEQYFGPGTRLTVT.

This chain joins TRBV6-5 and TRBJ1-1, with TRBD1 matching over 9 bases. Trimming removed 6 bases from V and 7 bases from J; junction bases left unmatched: 12. CDR1 is MNHEY and CDR2 is SVGAGI in the germline V gene. This CDR3 has 15 amino acids. As DNA, the CDR3 is TGTGCCAGCAGATCGCGGACAGGGGCGGCATTTGAAGCTTTCTTT. Encoded protein: CASRSRTGAAFEAFF.

The rearrangement uses TRBV18 and TRBJ2-5; D perhaps matches TRBD1 (6 bases). The CDR3 loop spans 15 amino acids. V was shortened by 3 bases and J by 5 bases, with 16 bases between the two germline ends. Per germline, CDR1 KGHSH and CDR2 LQKENI. CDR3 sequence (DNA): TGTGCCAGCTCACCGTCAGAGTGGGGGCATGAGACCCAGTACTTC. This sequence encodes CASSPSEWGHETQYF.

This chain connects TRBV19 to TRBJ2-1, with a possible D match to TRBD2 (6 bases). Trimming took 0 bases from V and 5 from J, leaving 20 bases between them. This CDR3 is 18 amino acids long. Germline lookup yields CDR1 LNHDA and CDR2 SQIVND (reference sequence). The CDR3 sequence is CASSIELWRGAQNNEQFF. CDR3 DNA: TGTGCCAGTAGTATAGAATTGTGGCGGGGCGCCCAAAACAATGAGCAGTTCTTC.

The V call is TRBV4-3, the J call TRBJ2-1, with 8 bases aligning to TRBD2. From germline, CDR1 is LGHNA and CDR2 YSLEER. V gave up 3 bases and J gave up 9 bases; unmatched junction bases: 4. The CDR3 covers 13 residues. CDR3 protein: CASSQGLVSEQFF. The CDR3 coding sequence is TGCGCCAGCAGCCAGGGACTAGTCAGTGAGCAGTTCTTC.